These 21 T cell receptor beta chains were all obtained from the same sample, sequenced in a study of Graves' ophthalmopathy and Graves' hyperthyroidism. The authors amplified TCR beta CDR3 regions from RNA transcripts. A first-round RT-PCR used HTBI primers, followed by a second-round multiplex PCR. TCRdb reprocessed the multiplex PCR reads via MiXCR and lists one record per CDR3 protein. The sample holds some 370,000 distinct CDR3 sequences; roughly a sixth are singletons and the top ten take roughly 2.3%. Specimen: peripheral blood. All receptors come from an adult woman with stable Graves' hyperthyroidism.

This clonotype was recorded at least ten times. The chain is built from TRBV20-1 and TRBJ2-5; D is uncertain. This CDR3 spans 10 amino acids. CDR1 and CDR2 from the germline V gene are DFQATT and SNEGSKA (reference sequence). Trimming shortened V by 3 bases and J by 5 bases, and 4 bases separated the two germline ends. The chain's CDR3 is CSASDETQYF. CDR3 sequence (DNA): TGCAGTGCTAGTGATGAGACCCAGTACTTC.

There are many counts of this clonotype. The genes are TRBV10-3 and TRBJ2-2, with D unresolved. CDR3 length equals 16 residues. Germline V gene sequence: CDR1 ENHRY, CDR2 SYGVKD. The V end was cut by 0 bases, the J end by 4 bases, with 12 bases between. The CDR3 sequence: CAISESLGKFTGELFF. For the CDR3, the DNA is TGTGCCATCAGTGAGTCGCTAGGGAAGTTCACCGGGGAGCTGTTTTTT.

This clonotype occurred many times. The chain links TRBV20-1 to TRBJ2-6, with D perhaps TRBD1 (6 bases). This CDR3 is built from 16 residues. V was clipped by 6 bases and J by 0 bases, with 15 bases between them. From germline, CDR1 is DFQATT and CDR2 SNEGSKA (reference sequence). In DNA form, the CDR3 reads TGCAGTGCGACAAGCGGACAGACCTCTGGGGCCAACGTCCTGACTTTC. This translates into CSATSGQTSGANVLTF.

This clonotype appeared many times. The V call is TRBV28, the J call TRBJ1-2, with D possibly matching TRBD1 (6 bases). The germline V gene encodes CDR1 MDHEN and CDR2 SYDVKM. The CDR3 length is 15 residues. V was clipped by 2 bases and J by 0 bases, with 10 bases between them. The CDR3 sequence: CASSLTQGSNYGYTF. Here the CDR3 DNA reads TGTGCCAGCAGTTTAACCCAGGGGTCTAACTATGGCTACACCTTC.

The chain combines TRBV10-2 with TRBJ2-7; no firm D call. CDR3 length: 14 amino acids. Per germline, CDR1 WSHSY and CDR2 SAAADI. Trimming took off 8 bases at V and 7 bases at J, with 21 bases between the two ends. In DNA form, the CDR3 reads TGCGCCAGCCGCCGGGCGGACGCCCCTTGGGAGCAGTACTTC. Its protein is CASRRADAPWEQYF.

This clonotype was seen more than once but under ten times. The V and J genes are TRBV4-2 and TRBJ1-1; 8 bases are shared with TRBD1. CDR3 length equals 16 residues. The V and J ends lost 0 bases and 2 bases, in that order; junction bases with no gene match: 5. The germline gives CDR1 LGHNA, CDR2 YNFKEQ. CDR3 amino acids: CASSQEWTGINTEAFF. Here the CDR3 DNA reads TGTGCCAGCAGCCAAGAATGGACAGGGATAAACACTGAAGCTTTCTTT.

At least ten counts were recorded for this clonotype. The chain carries TRBV12-3 or TRBV12-4 and TRBJ2-7; D possibly corresponds to TRBD1 (5 bases). Trimming cost V 3 bases and J 3 bases, with 12 bases left between them. There are 14 residues in the CDR3. The CDR3 region has the DNA TGTGCCAGCAGTTTGAAGCAGGGCTACTACGAGCAGTACTTC. As protein: CASSLKQGYYEQYF.

This clonotype was counted many times. J is TRBJ2-3 and V is TRBV7-3, with D possibly TRBD2 on 6 matching bases. The CDR3 is made up of 14 amino acids. Trimming removed 5 bases from V and 6 bases from J, with 15 bases in between. CDR1 and CDR2 from the germline V gene are SGHTA and FQGTGA. The DNA of the CDR3 is TGTGCCAGCAGCCCAAACCGGGAGAGCGATACGCAGTATTTT. Translating it yields CASSPNRESDTQYF.

This clonotype has ten or more counts. This sequence joins TRBV20-1 and TRBJ2-7, with D possibly matching TRBD1 (5 bases). Germline CDR1 reads DFQATT; CDR2 reads SNEGSKA (reference sequence). Trimming pared 6 bases from V and 4 bases from J, leaving 16 bases between. The CDR3 is 13 residues long. For the CDR3, the DNA is TGCAGTGCAAAAGGGCAGGGTTGGTACGAGCAGTACTTC. Translated: CSAKGQGWYEQYF.

This clonotype showed up many times. The chain is built from TRBV9 and TRBJ2-7; TRBD1 is a possible D gene (7 bases). The germline V gene encodes CDR1 SGDLS and CDR2 YYNGEE. With 0 bases removed from V and 4 bases from J, the gap between germline ends came to 14 bases. CDR3 length: 15 amino acids. CDR3 coding DNA: TGTGCCAGCAGCGTAGGAGAGGGGGCGGGGTACGAGCAGTACTTC. This sequence encodes CASSVGEGAGYEQYF.

This clonotype came up many times. The J gene is TRBJ1-1, the V gene TRBV28; D might be TRBD1 (5 bases). This CDR3 has 12 residues. V dropped 6 bases and J dropped 4 bases, with 9 bases sitting between them. The germline V gene has CDR1 MDHEN and CDR2 SYDVKM. The CDR3 protein is CASSLGVTEAFF. In DNA, the CDR3 is TGTGCCAGCAGCTTAGGGGTCACTGAAGCTTTCTTT.

This clonotype has a count of ten or more. This chain joins TRBV9 and TRBJ2-5, with D possibly being TRBD2 (6 bases). V was cut by 4 bases and J by 0 bases, with 10 bases left in between. CDR3 length equals 14 residues. CDR1 and CDR2 (germline): SGDLS, YYNGEE. The CDR3 region has the DNA TGTGCCAGCAGCCCCCGGACTAACCAAGAGACCCAGTACTTC. As protein: CASSPRTNQETQYF. Full variable domain (outside the CDR3, taken from reference TRBV9 and TRBJ2-5): DSGVTQTPKHLITATGQRVTLRCSPRSGDLSVYWYQQSLDQGLQFLIQYYNGEERAKGNILERFSAQQFPDLHSELNLSSLELGDSALYFCASSPRTNQETQYFGPGTRLLVL.

This chain uses TRBV4-1 with TRBJ1-1; 7 bases line up with TRBD1. Trimming at V came to 4 bases and at J to 8 bases, leaving 10 bases not matched to a gene. The germline CDR1 and CDR2 sequences are MGHRA and YSYEKL. The CDR3 has 14 amino acids. The CDR3 bases are TGCGCCAGCAGCCGACCAGGGGGGGGTAAAGAAGCTTTCTTT. It is translated as CASSRPGGGKEAFF.

This clonotype was seen more than once but under ten times. The chain is built from TRBV19 and TRBJ2-6; D uncertain. The germline V and J ends were trimmed by 3 bases and 15 bases, with 12 bases remaining between them. Per germline, CDR1 LNHDA and CDR2 SQIVND (reference sequence). The CDR3 contains 12 residues. The CDR3 reads CASSMLRSSLTF. The CDR3 nucleotides read TGTGCCAGTAGTATGCTCCGGTCGTCCCTGACTTTC.

At least ten counts were recorded for this clonotype. The chain has TRBV28 and TRBJ2-2; TRBD2 might be the D (5 bases). Between the trimmed V and J ends, which lost 6 bases and 7 bases, there was a span of 12 bases. Germline V gene lookup returns CDR1 MDHEN and CDR2 SYDVKM. The CDR3 is made up of 13 amino acids. Here the CDR3 reads CASRAGKIGELFF. The CDR3 DNA is TGTGCCAGCAGGGCCGGGAAGATCGGGGAGCTGTTTTTT.

A few counts support this clonotype. The gene calls are TRBV6-5 and TRBJ2-5; 8 bases line up with TRBD2. Germline assignment: CDR1 MNHEY and CDR2 SVGAGI. This CDR3 has 15 residues. The V segment lost 4 bases and the J segment 8 bases; nucleotides outside the gene matches: 12. The DNA for the CDR3 is TGTGCCAGCAGTTCGGACTTCTCGGGGGGGCGAACCCAGTACTTC. Its protein is CASSSDFSGGRTQYF.

This chain connects TRBV6-5 to TRBJ1-5; D not certain. Germline CDR1 and CDR2: MNHEY and SVGAGI. The CDR3 has 13 residues. V shed 4 bases and J shed 6 bases, with 10 bases lying between them. The chain's CDR3 is CASSSMSGQPQHF. The CDR3 bases are TGTGCCAGCAGTTCCATGAGCGGTCAGCCCCAGCATTTT.

This clonotype was detected ten times or more. The gene calls are TRBV7-2 and TRBJ2-5; the D gene is possibly TRBD2 (5 bases). The germline V and J ends were trimmed by 6 bases and 4 bases, with 15 bases remaining between them. The CDR3 is 14 amino acids. CDR1 and CDR2 (germline): SGHTA, FQGNSA. In nucleotides, the CDR3 is TGTGCCAGCAGTTTGGGTGGAGGCGCAGAGACCCAGTACTTC. Translated: CASSLGGGAETQYF.

This clonotype has at least ten counts. This chain joins TRBV12-5 and TRBJ2-5; D is possibly TRBD1 (6 bases). V lost 1 base and J lost 1, with 7 bases in between. The length of the CDR3 is 14 residues. Germline V gives CDR1 LGHNT, CDR2 FRNRAP. CDR3 bases: TGTGCTAGTGGTTTGGGGACAGCCCAAGAGACCCAGTACTTC. Translating gives CASGLGTAQETQYF.

This chain connects TRBV20-1 to TRBJ2-7; D is uncertain. The germline V gene has CDR1 DFQATT and CDR2 SNEGSKA (reference sequence). This CDR3 spans 12 amino acids. Trimming removed 1 base at V and 5 bases at J, with 9 bases between. The CDR3: CSARVGFDEQYF. In DNA, the CDR3 is TGCAGTGCTAGAGTTGGCTTCGACGAGCAGTACTTC.

Comments on this clonotype: The conserved phenylalanine or tryptophan is not found at the CDR3 terminus, so this likely reflects a read error. J is TRBJ1-1 and V is TRBV2; D is ambiguous. This CDR3 has 13 residues. Germline CDR1 reads SNHLY; CDR2 reads FYNNEI. The CDR3 bases are TGTGCCAGCTGTGATGGGTTGAACACTGAAGCTTTCGTT. Its translation is CASCDGLNTEAFV.